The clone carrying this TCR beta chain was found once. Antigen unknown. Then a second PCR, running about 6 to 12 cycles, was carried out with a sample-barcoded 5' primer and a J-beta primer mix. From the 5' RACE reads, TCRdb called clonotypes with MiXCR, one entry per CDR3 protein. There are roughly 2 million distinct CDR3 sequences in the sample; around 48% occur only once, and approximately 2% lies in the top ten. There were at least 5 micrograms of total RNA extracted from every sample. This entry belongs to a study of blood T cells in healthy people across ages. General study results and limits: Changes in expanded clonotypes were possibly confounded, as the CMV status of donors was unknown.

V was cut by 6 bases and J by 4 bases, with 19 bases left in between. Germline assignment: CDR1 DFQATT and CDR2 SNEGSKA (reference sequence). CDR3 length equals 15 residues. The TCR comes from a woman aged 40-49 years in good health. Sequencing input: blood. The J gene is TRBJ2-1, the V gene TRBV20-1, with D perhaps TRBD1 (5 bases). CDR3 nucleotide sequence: TGCAGTGCCCAGAAACCTCGAGCAGGGTACAATGAGCAGTTCTTC. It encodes CSAQKPRAGYNEQFF.